This T cell receptor (beta chain) originates from a study of blood T cell repertoires in COVID-19. Study as a whole: Samples taken during acute and convalescent COVID-19 were collected in the United States, Italy and Spain. T cells, B-cell-depleted T cells, or PBMCs provided the cDNA or gDNA that served as material.

This CDR3 region has 17 residues. V trimming: 2 bases; J trimming: 4 bases; junction bases outside the gene matches: 7. Germline CDR1 is LGHDT and CDR2 is YNNKEL (reference sequence). As originally analysed: Reference gene primer amplification in the assay estimated nucleated cell counts. Method: immunoSEQ multiplex PCR; TCRdb's copy keeps in-frame clones and lacks some. For V, J and clone size, that table is used; D and trimming come from the DNA. Counted here are some 100,000 clones, roughly nine tenths occurring once; the ten biggest clones make up more than 0.85%. The sequencing sample was made of peripheral blood. This receptor was taken from a man aged 60 to 75 with acute or convalescent COVID-19. The chain recombines TRBV3-1 (or the pseudogene TRBV3-2) with TRBJ2-7; 14 nucleotides agree with TRBD2. Written as DNA, the CDR3 is TGTGCCAGCAGCCAACCCAGGACTAGCGGGAGGAGTTACGAGCAGTACTTC. Protein: CASSQPRTSGRSYEQYF.